Each of the 21 T cell receptor beta chains below was sequenced from the same sample in a study. Treg sorting used a CD4+CD25+CD127-/low gate. MiXCR, applied by TCRdb to the 5' RACE reads, yields one record per CDR3 protein. Among tens of thousands of distinct CDR3 sequences listed, 22% were seen once. The source material was Tregs sorted from a lymph node. These receptors originate from a female donor with breast cancer.

This clonotype was observed a handful of times. The rearrangement uses TRBV7-9 and TRBJ2-1; TRBD2 matches 7 bases. The germline V gene has CDR1 SEHNR and CDR2 FQNEAQ (reference sequence). With 5 bases clipped from V and 1 base from J, the junction kept 5 bases outside the gene matches. CDR3 length: 15 amino acids. The CDR3 DNA is TGTGCCAGCAGCCACGGGGGGATTTCCTACAATGAGCAGTTCTTC. It is translated as CASSHGGISYNEQFF.

This clonotype was counted at least ten times. V usage is TRBV20-1 and J usage is TRBJ1-6; 7 bases agree with TRBD1. The germline V gene encodes CDR1 DFQATT and CDR2 SNEGSKA (reference sequence). This CDR3 contains 14 residues. J was trimmed by 5 bases and V by 4 bases; bases with no gene match: 5. CDR3 coding DNA: TGCAGTGCTACCGGAGGGACAGATAATTCACCCCTCCACTTT. This translates into CSATGGTDNSPLHF.

This clonotype has at least ten counts. CDR3 in DNA: TGTGCCAGCAGCTCTACTCTAGCGGCTGATTACAATGAGCAGTTCTTC. This codes for CASSSTLAADYNEQFF. V usage is TRBV7-9 and J usage is TRBJ2-1; 7 bases are shared with TRBD2. The CDR3 is 16 residues long. V gave up 4 bases and J gave up 4 bases; unmatched junction bases: 10. CDR1 is SEHNR and CDR2 is FQNEAQ in the germline V gene (reference sequence). Variable domain in full (rest from reference TRBV7-9 and TRBJ2-1): DTGVSQNPRHKITKRGQNVTFRCDPISEHNRLYWYRQTLGQGPEFLTYFQNEAQLEKSRLLSDRFSAERPKGSFSTLEIQRTEQGDSAMYLCASSSTLAADYNEQFFGPGTRLTVL.

This clonotype was counted at least ten times. The gene calls are TRBV29-1 and TRBJ2-2; D unresolved. The CDR3 spans 13 residues. Germline CDR1 SQVTM, CDR2 ANQGSEA. V gave up 7 bases and J gave up 8 bases, with 17 bases separating them. CDR3 DNA sequence: TGCAGCGCTTTGACCCGCCAATTTGGGGAGCTGTTTTTT. Amino acids: CSALTRQFGELFF.

The sample holds many counts of this clonotype. The chain couples TRBV20-1 to TRBJ2-3, with 10 nucleotides matching TRBD2. This CDR3 spans 16 amino acids. V lost 6 bases and J lost 2; bases outside the gene matches: 11. Germline loops: CDR1 DFQATT, CDR2 SNEGSKA (reference sequence). In DNA form, the CDR3 reads TGCAGTGCCACGCACGGACTAGCGGAAATCACAGATACGCAGTATTTT. Its protein product is CSATHGLAEITDTQYF.

This clonotype came up a few times. V is TRBV5-6 and J is TRBJ2-1; D unclear. Looked up from germline, CDR1 is SGHDT and CDR2 is YYEEEE. The CDR3 is 18 amino acids. The ends were cut back, 4 bases at V and 0 bases at J, with 20 bases in the middle. The CDR3 DNA reads TGTGCCAGCAGCGCACCGGGTCAAATTTCCTTCTCCTACAATGAGCAGTTCTTC. This translates into CASSAPGQISFSYNEQFF.

V is TRBV9 and J is TRBJ2-1, with TRBD1 matching 8 bases. The J segment lost 2 bases and the V segment lost 1 base, leaving 11 bases of the junction unmatched. Germline CDR1 SGDLS, CDR2 YYNGEE. The CDR3 is 18 amino acids. The CDR3 region is CASSVSLRAGGPYNEQFF. The CDR3, as DNA: TGTGCCAGCAGCGTATCCCTCCGGGCAGGGGGCCCCTACAATGAGCAGTTCTTC.

V and J are TRBV24-1 and TRBJ2-1; D may match TRBD1 or TRBD2 (5 bases each). This CDR3 has 15 residues. Germline CDR1 KGHDR, CDR2 SFDVKD. Trimming took off 4 bases at V and 4 bases at J, with 13 bases between the two ends. CDR3 sequence: CATSEGDGSYNEQFF. The CDR3 region has the DNA TGTGCCACCAGTGAAGGGGACGGAAGTTACAATGAGCAGTTCTTC.

This clonotype was picked up many times. The chain combines TRBV29-1 with TRBJ2-5; D might be TRBD1 or TRBD2, each matching 6 bases. The CDR3 is made up of 15 amino acids. Germline V lookup: CDR1 SQVTM, CDR2 ANQGSEA. V lost 5 bases to trimming and J lost 4 bases, with 20 bases between them. The DNA for the CDR3 is TGCAGCGTTCAGGACGGGGGCTCATACCCAGAGACCCAGTACTTC. This codes for CSVQDGGSYPETQYF.

This clonotype was recorded only once. One end of the junction does not line up with germline, which may come from a read error. The CDR3 spells CASSSANTRELFF. The DNA of the CDR3 is TGTGCCAGTAGTTCAGCGAACACCAGGGAGCTGTTTTTT. The gene calls are TRBV19 and TRBJ2-2; no clear D. From germline, CDR1 is LNHDA and CDR2 SQIVND (reference sequence). The CDR3 has 13 amino acids.

This clonotype was detected only a few times. The rearrangement uses TRBV4-1 and TRBJ2-2; 8 nucleotides match TRBD2. The junction had 9 bases not matched to a gene; V was cut back by 0 bases and J by 6 bases. Germline loops: CDR1 MGHRA, CDR2 YSYEKL. CDR3 length: 17 residues. This chain's CDR3 is CASSQEFLAGGAGELFF. DNA of the CDR3: TGCGCCAGCAGCCAAGAATTCTTGGCGGGAGGCGCCGGGGAGCTGTTTTTT.

V is TRBV3-1 and J is TRBJ1-3; 7 bases match TRBD1. Trimming removed 1 base from V and 3 bases from J; junction bases left unmatched: 18. This CDR3 is built from 20 residues. CDR1 and CDR2 from the germline V gene are LGHDT and YNNKEL (reference sequence). The DNA for the CDR3 is TGTGCCAGCAGCCAAGTTTCCCCCCGCGAGACAGGGTTCTATGGAAACACCATATATTTT. Residues: CASSQVSPRETGFYGNTIYF.

The table lists this clonotype with a few counts. The V and J genes are TRBV5-1 and TRBJ2-5, with D possibly being TRBD1 or TRBD2 (5 bases each). Germline V gene data show CDR1 as SGHRS and CDR2 as YFSETQ. CDR3 length equals 14 residues. The V end lost 4 bases, the J end lost 3 bases, and 13 bases lay between the germline ends. CDR3 loop: CASSQGTVEETQYF. The CDR3 DNA follows: TGCGCCAGCAGCCAAGGGACGGTTGAAGAGACCCAGTACTTC.

This clonotype came up many times. This chain links TRBV28 with TRBJ1-1, with 10 bases aligning to TRBD1. The J segment lost 1 base and the V segment lost 3 bases, leaving 5 bases of the junction unmatched. From germline, CDR1 is MDHEN and CDR2 SYDVKM. The CDR3 contains 16 residues. CDR3 nucleotide sequence: TGTGCCAGCAGTTTTGGGACAGGGGAAGGGAACACTGAAGCTTTCTTT. This encodes CASSFGTGEGNTEAFF. The entire variable domain, with the rest obtained from reference TRBV28 and TRBJ1-1, is as follows: DVKVTQSSRYLVKRTGEKVFLECVQDMDHENMFWYRQDPGLGLRLIYFSYDVKMKEKGDIPEGYSVSREKKERFSLILESASTNQTSMYLCASSFGTGEGNTEAFFGQGTRLTVV.

This clonotype was counted many times. This rearrangement joins TRBV20-1 to TRBJ1-5, with unresolved D. V lost 0 bases, J lost 0 bases, and 12 bases lay in between. The CDR3 consists of 16 residues. The germline V gene has CDR1 DFQATT and CDR2 SNEGSKA (reference sequence). The CDR3 reads CSAREKDYDSNQPQHF. CDR3 DNA sequence: TGCAGTGCTAGAGAGAAGGACTACGATAGCAATCAGCCCCAGCATTTT.

This clonotype was counted a few times. This chain uses TRBV9 with TRBJ2-3, with a possible D match to TRBD1 (6 bases). Trimming took 3 bases from V and 5 from J, leaving 13 bases between them. Germline V lookup: CDR1 SGDLS, CDR2 YYNGEE. The CDR3 is 14 amino acids. The CDR3 coding sequence is TGTGCCAGCAGCGACCTTCGAGGGGGAGATACGCAGTATTTT. This gives the protein CASSDLRGGDTQYF.

V is TRBV5-1 and J is TRBJ2-1; D may be TRBD2 (6 bases). This CDR3 contains 10 residues. The germline V gene has CDR1 SGHRS and CDR2 YFSETQ. Trimming left V 7 bases short and J 9 bases short, with 8 bases between. The CDR3 here is CASRGVEQFF. The CDR3 DNA sequence: TGCGCCAGCCGCGGGGTTGAGCAGTTCTTC. The entire variable domain, with the rest obtained from reference TRBV5-1 and TRBJ2-1, is as follows: KAGVTQTPRYLIKTRGQQVTLSCSPISGHRSVSWYQQTPGQGLQFLFEYFSETQRNKGNFPGRFSGRQFSNSRSEMNVSTLELGDSALYLCASRGVEQFFGPGTRLTVL.

This clonotype was counted only a few times. V is TRBV5-4 and J is TRBJ2-3, with a possible D match to TRBD1 (5 bases). The germline V gene has CDR1 SGHNT and CDR2 YYREEE (reference sequence). This CDR3 is built from 17 residues. The V gene lost 0 bases and the J gene lost 0 bases, with 14 bases spanning the gap. CDR3 bases: TGTGCCAGCAGCTTGGGACAGCCAAGTATAAGCACAGATACGCAGTATTTT. It specifies CASSLGQPSISTDTQYF.

Many counts were recorded for this clonotype. This chain uses TRBV6-1 with TRBJ2-7, with D hard to call. From germline, CDR1 is MNHNS and CDR2 SASEGT. The CDR3 sequence is 11 residues long. With 7 bases removed from V and 11 bases from J, the gap between germline ends came to 15 bases. CDR3 sequence: CASTFGHTEYF. The CDR3, as DNA: TGTGCCAGCACTTTCGGGCACACCGAGTACTTC.

In its sample, this clonotype was seen many times. This chain joins TRBV5-6 and TRBJ2-5, with D perhaps given as TRBD1 or TRBD2 (5 bases each). V lost 3 bases, J lost 4 bases, and 13 bases lay in between. Germline loops: CDR1 SGHDT, CDR2 YYEEEE. The CDR3 has 14 amino acids. CDR3 sequence: CASSSRTGAETQYF. CDR3 nucleotides: TGTGCCAGCAGCTCCCGGACTGGGGCAGAGACCCAGTACTTC.

The genes are TRBV25-1 and TRBJ2-1; 8 bases match TRBD2. This CDR3 is built from 15 residues. From germline, CDR1 is MGHDK and CDR2 SYGVNS. After removal of 4 bases from V and 0 bases from J, the junction contained 2 bases not matched to a gene. The CDR3 sequence: CASSATSASYNEQFF. For the CDR3, the DNA is TGTGCCAGCAGTGCGACTAGCGCCTCCTACAATGAGCAGTTCTTC. Looking up the rest from reference TRBV25-1 and TRBJ2-1 gives the full variable domain: EADIYQTPRYLVIGTGKKITLECSQTMGHDKMYWYQQDPGMELHLIHYSYGVNSTEKGDLSSESTVSRIRTEHFPLTLESARPSHTSQYLCASSATSASYNEQFFGPGTRLTVL.